Listed below are T cell receptor beta chains from one sample, sequenced in a study of blood T cell repertoires in COVID-19. TCRdb's table, derived via immunoSEQ multiplex PCR, lists solely in-frame clones and lacks some. Altogether about 120,000 clones are present, 80% to 90% being singletons, with the ten largest covering around 30%. The sequencing sample was made of peripheral blood. These receptors were taken from a man aged 65-85 years with active or convalescent COVID-19. The CDR3 runs from the conserved cysteine through the conserved F or W. D genes are given only for firm matches. Expanded clones get a size class; other rows say once, few or many, or leave the size out.

cdr3_nt	cdr3_aa	d_call	v_call	j_call	clone_size
TGTGCCAGCGAGGGTCGGGCAATGGAGACCCAGTACTTC	CASEGRAMETQYF	.	TRBV2	TRBJ2-5	few
TGTGCCATCAGTGACCGACAGGGAATCTACGAGCAGTACTTC	CAISDRQGIYEQYF	TRBD1	TRBV10-3	TRBJ2-7	.
TGTGCCAGCGAGGCGCGAGTTAGCAATCAGCCCCAGCATTTT	CASEARVSNQPQHF	.	TRBV6-5	TRBJ1-5	.
TGTGCCAGCAGTTTAAACAGGGGGGAGCAGTACTTC	CASSLNRGEQYF	TRBD1	TRBV28	TRBJ2-7	.
TGTGCCAGCAGCCAAGGGACTAGCGGGAGCGAGACCCAGTACTTC	CASSQGTSGSETQYF	TRBD2	TRBV3-1/TRBV3-2	TRBJ2-5	.
TGTGCCAGCAGTGCTCAGGGGCGGAGTAAGGTCACAGATACGCAGTATTTT	CASSAQGRSKVTDTQYF	.	TRBV2	TRBJ2-3	.
TGTGCCAGCAGTTGGTGGCAGGGGCCTAACAATGAGCAGTTCTTC	CASSWWQGPNNEQFF	.	TRBV27	TRBJ2-1	.
TGTGCCACCAGCAGAGGCCGGGGGGGACCCACCGGGGAGCTGTTTTTT	CATSRGRGGPTGELFF	TRBD2	TRBV15	TRBJ2-2	.
TGTGCCAGCAGTTCCCCCAGAGGAGGAGTCACAGATACGCAGTATTTT	CASSSPRGGVTDTQYF	.	TRBV6-2/TRBV6-3	TRBJ2-3	.
TGTGCCAGCAGTTTAAGTCCATATACAGGGAACTCTGGAAACACCATATATTTT	CASSLSPYTGNSGNTIYF	.	TRBV27	TRBJ1-3	.
TGTGCCAGCAGTTTACTAGCGGGTACCTACGAGCAGTACTTC	CASSLLAGTYEQYF	TRBD2	TRBV28	TRBJ2-7	.
TGTGCCACCAGTGATTTTGGGCAGGGGGGAACCTACGAGCAGTACTTC	CATSDFGQGGTYEQYF	.	TRBV24-1	TRBJ2-7	.
TGTGCCAGCAGTAACAGCTTCTATGGCTACACCTTC	CASSNSFYGYTF	.	TRBV27	TRBJ1-2	.